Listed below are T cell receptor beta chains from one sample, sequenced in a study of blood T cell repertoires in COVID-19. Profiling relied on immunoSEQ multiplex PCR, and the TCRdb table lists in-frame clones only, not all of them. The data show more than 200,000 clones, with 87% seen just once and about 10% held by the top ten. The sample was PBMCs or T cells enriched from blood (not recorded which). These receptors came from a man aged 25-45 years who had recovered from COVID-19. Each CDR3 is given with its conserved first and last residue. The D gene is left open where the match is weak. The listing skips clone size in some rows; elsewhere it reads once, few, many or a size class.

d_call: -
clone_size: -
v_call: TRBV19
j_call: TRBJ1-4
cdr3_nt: TGTGCCAGTAGTATTCGTTCAGGGAGGCAGAGTAATGAAAAACTGTTTTTT
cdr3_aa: CASSIRSGRQSNEKLFF

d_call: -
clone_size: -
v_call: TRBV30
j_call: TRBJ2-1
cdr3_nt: TGTGCCTGGAGTGCTCTTAACAATGAGCAGTTCTTC
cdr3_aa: CAWSALNNEQFF

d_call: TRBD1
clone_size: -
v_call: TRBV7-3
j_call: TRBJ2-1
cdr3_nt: TGTGCCAGCAGCCGGACTCTCGAGACAGGGTCATACGATGAGCAGTTCTTC
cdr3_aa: CASSRTLETGSYDEQFF

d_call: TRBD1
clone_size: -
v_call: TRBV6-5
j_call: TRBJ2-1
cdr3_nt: TGTGCCAGCAGCCACAGGGGCAATGAGCAGTTCTTC
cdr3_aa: CASSHRGNEQFF

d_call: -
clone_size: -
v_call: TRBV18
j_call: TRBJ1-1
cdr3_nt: TGTGCCAGCTCAAAACAGGGGAACACTGAAGCTTTCTTT
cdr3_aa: CASSKQGNTEAFF

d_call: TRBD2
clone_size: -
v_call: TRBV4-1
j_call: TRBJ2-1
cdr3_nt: TGCGCCAGCAGCTCTCCCGGGACTAGCGGGAAGGCGTTCTTC
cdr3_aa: CASSSPGTSGKAFF

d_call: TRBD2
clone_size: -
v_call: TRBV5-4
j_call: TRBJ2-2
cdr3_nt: TGTGCCAGCAGCCTCTACAGCGGGGGGCGGGGCGGGGAGCTGTTTTTT
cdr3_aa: CASSLYSGGRGGELFF

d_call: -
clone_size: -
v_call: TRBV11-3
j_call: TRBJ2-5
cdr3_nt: TGTGCCAGCAGCTTAGGCGGGTGGGGACAAGGAGGAGAGACCCAGTACTTC
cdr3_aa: CASSLGGWGQGGETQYF

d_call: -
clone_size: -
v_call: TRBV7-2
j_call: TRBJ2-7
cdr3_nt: TGTGCCAGCAGCTTAGCGTATGGCGGGGGCCGATCGACCTACGAGCAGTACTTC
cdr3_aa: CASSLAYGGGRSTYEQYF

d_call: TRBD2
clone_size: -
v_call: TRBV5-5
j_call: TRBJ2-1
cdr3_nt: TGTGCCAGCAGCCGACTAGCGGGAGGAGAGAATGAGCAGTTCTTC
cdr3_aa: CASSRLAGGENEQFF

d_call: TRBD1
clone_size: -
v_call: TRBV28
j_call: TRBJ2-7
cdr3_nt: TGTGCCAGCAGTTTACCACAGGGGGCGGACTCCTACGAGCAGTACTTC
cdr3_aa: CASSLPQGADSYEQYF

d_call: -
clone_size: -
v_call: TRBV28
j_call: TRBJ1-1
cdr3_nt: TGTGCCAGCAAAACTTGGGGGGGCACTGAAGCTTTCTTT
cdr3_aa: CASKTWGGTEAFF

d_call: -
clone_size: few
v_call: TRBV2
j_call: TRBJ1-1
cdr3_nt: TGTGCCAGCAGAGGACAGCAGAACACTGAAGCTTTCTTT
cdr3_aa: CASRGQQNTEAFF

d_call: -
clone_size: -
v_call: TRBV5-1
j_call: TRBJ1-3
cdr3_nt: TGCGCCAGTGCACAGTCGTCTGGAAACACCATATATTTT
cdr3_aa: CASAQSSGNTIYF

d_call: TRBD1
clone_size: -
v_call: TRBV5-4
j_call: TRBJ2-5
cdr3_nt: TGTGCCAGCAGCTTCGGACAGGGTCAAGAGACCCAGTACTTC
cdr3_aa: CASSFGQGQETQYF

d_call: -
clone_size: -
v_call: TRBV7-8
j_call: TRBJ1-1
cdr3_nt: TGTGCCAGCAGCTTAGAATTCGCTGAAGCTTTCTTT
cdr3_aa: CASSLEFAEAFF

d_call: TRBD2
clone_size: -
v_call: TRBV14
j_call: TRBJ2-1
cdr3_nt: TGTGCCAGCAGCCAAGTTCAGCGGGGGAGTCCCAATGAGCAGTTCTTC
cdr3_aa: CASSQVQRGSPNEQFF

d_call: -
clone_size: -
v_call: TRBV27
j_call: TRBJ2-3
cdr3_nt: TGTGCCAGCAGCCCAAGGACTAGCACAGATACGCAGTATTTT
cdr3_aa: CASSPRTSTDTQYF

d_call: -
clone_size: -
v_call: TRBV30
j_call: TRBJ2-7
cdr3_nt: TGTGCCTGGAGTGTGTCAGGGGCAACCTACGAGCAGTACTTC
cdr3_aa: CAWSVSGATYEQYF

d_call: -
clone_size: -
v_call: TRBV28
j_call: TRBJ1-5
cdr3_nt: TGTGCCAGCACTTCCCAGGGAAATCAGCCCCAGCATTTT
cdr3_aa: CASTSQGNQPQHF

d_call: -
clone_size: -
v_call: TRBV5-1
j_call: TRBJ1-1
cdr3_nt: TGCGCCAGCAGGCTACCTTCGAACACTGAAGCTTTCTTT
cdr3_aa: CASRLPSNTEAFF

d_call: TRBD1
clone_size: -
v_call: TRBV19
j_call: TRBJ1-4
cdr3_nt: TGTGCCAGTAGGGGGACAGCAACTAATGAAAAACTGTTTTTT
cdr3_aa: CASRGTATNEKLFF

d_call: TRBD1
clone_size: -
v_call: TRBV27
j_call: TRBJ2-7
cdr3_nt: TGTGCCAGCAGTTCAGGGGGCAGCTACGAGCAGTACTTC
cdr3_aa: CASSSGGSYEQYF

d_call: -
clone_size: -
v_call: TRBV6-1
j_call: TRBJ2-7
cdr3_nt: TGTGCCAGCGGTGGGTACAGTCGATCGAGCTCCTACGAGCAGTACTTC
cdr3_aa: CASGGYSRSSSYEQYF

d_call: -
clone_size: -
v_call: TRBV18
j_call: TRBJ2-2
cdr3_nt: TGTGCCAGCTCAGTTCAGGACACCGGGGAGCTGTTTTTT
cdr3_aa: CASSVQDTGELFF

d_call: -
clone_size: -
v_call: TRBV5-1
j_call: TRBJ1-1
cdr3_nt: TGCGCCAGCAGCTTGCAGGGAGGACCTGAAGCTTTCTTT
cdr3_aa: CASSLQGGPEAFF

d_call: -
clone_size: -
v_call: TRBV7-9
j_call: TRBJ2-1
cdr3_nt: TGTGCCAGCAGCTTAACACGGGGAGCTACCCTCTACAATGAGCAGTTCTTC
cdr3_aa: CASSLTRGATLYNEQFF

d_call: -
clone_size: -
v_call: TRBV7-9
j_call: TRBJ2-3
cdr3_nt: TGTGCCAGCAGCCTCCCGGCGGGGGCGGGAGATACGCAGTATTTT
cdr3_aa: CASSLPAGAGDTQYF

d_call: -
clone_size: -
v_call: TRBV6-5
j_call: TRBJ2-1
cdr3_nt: TGTGCCAGCAGGAGTAGCGACACGAAAAGGGTGCAGTTCTTC
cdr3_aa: CASRSSDTKRVQFF

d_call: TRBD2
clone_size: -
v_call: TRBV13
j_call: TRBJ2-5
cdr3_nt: TGTGCCAGCAGCTTAGGACTAGCGGGAGCAGAGACCCAGTACTTC
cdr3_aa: CASSLGLAGAETQYF

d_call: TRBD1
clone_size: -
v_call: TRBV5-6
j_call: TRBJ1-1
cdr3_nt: TGTGCCAGCAGCTCGCCGGGACAGGGGGCCCTCAGGGCTTTCTTT
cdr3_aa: CASSSPGQGALRAFF

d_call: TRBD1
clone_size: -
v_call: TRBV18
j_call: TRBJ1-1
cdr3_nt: TGTGCCAGCTCACCACGGCAGGGGGCGGACACTGAAGCTTTCTTT
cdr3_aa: CASSPRQGADTEAFF